The rows below give T cell receptor beta chains drawn from one sample of a study of T-cell memory formation after mild COVID-19. TCRdb re-analysed the 5' RACE reads in MiXCR, keeping a single row per CDR3 protein. The data contain roughly 550,000 distinct CDR3 sequences, around 21% of them singletons. The sequenced sample consisted of PBMCs or a T cell subset sorted from them (not recorded which). These receptors originate from an adult woman who had mild COVID-19 (a few samples of this study predate the infection). Cell type and time point are not known. Both conserved end residues are part of each CDR3. D genes are given only for firm matches. Clone sizes are given selectively: once, few, many, or a class where the clone is expanded.

J,V,size,D,DNA,CDR3
TRBJ2-1,TRBV7-7,few,NA,TGTGCCAGCAGCTTAAGTAGGGGGGGCCTCAATGAGCAGTTCTTC,CASSLSRGGLNEQFF
TRBJ2-1,TRBV10-3,NA,TRBD2,TGTGCCATCAGTGAGTCCCAAAGAGCGGGGGGCGACAATGAGCAGTTCTTC,CAISESQRAGGDNEQFF
TRBJ1-2,TRBV5-1,NA,TRBD1,TGCGCCAGCAGCTTGAAAACCCGGGACAGGGACTATGGCTACACCTTC,CASSLKTRDRDYGYTF
TRBJ2-2,TRBV4-1,NA,NA,TGCGCCAGCAGCCAAGTTAGTCTTGGGACCGGGGAGCTGTTTTTT,CASSQVSLGTGELFF
TRBJ1-5,TRBV12-3/TRBV12-4,NA,NA,TGTGCCAGCAGCTCATCCTACGGGGCATCTCAGCCCCAGCATTTT,CASSSSYGASQPQHF
TRBJ2-3,TRBV6-5,NA,NA,TGTGCCAGCAGTTATTCTACGGCAGATACGCAGTATTTT,CASSYSTADTQYF
TRBJ2-1,TRBV7-2,few,TRBD2,TGTGCCAGCACCCCCGAGGTAGCGGGAGCTAATGAGCAGTTCTTC,CASTPEVAGANEQFF
TRBJ2-7,TRBV5-1,many,TRBD1,TGCGCCAGCAGCTTTGACCAGGGGACAGCCCTCTACGAGCAGTACTTC,CASSFDQGTALYEQYF
TRBJ2-1,TRBV5-1,few,NA,TGCGCCAGATTCGTTCCGATGTTCGGGCTTCAGTTCTTC,CARFVPMFGLQFF
TRBJ2-7,TRBV6-1,once,NA,TGTGCCAGCAGGCGACCGAGTTTGAGGGAGTACTTC,CASRRPSLREYF
TRBJ1-1,TRBV19,few,NA,TGTGCCAGTAGAATGGGGGAAACTGAAGCTTTCTTT,CASRMGETEAFF
TRBJ2-3,TRBV7-2,NA,TRBD2,TGTGCCAGCTCGAGCGGGGGATCTAGCACAGATACGCAGTATTTT,CASSSGGSSTDTQYF
TRBJ2-1,TRBV23-1,few,NA,TGCGCCAGCAGTCAAGGTCCTCTGGGATACAATGAGCAGTTCTTC,CASSQGPLGYNEQFF
TRBJ1-5,TRBV29-1,NA,TRBD1,TGCAGCGTTGGATCAGGGGGCAGGCAGCCCCAGCATTTT,CSVGSGGRQPQHF
TRBJ2-3,TRBV20-1,NA,TRBD2,TGCAGTGCTATACTAGCGGGAGGATCAGATACGCAGTATTTT,CSAILAGGSDTQYF
TRBJ2-1,TRBV9,NA,NA,TGTGCCAGCAGCGTAGGTGGGACCGTGCGGAATGAGCAGTTCTTC,CASSVGGTVRNEQFF
TRBJ2-3,TRBV20-1,NA,TRBD1,TGCAGTGCTGCTCCGGGACAGACGCAGTATTTT,CSAAPGQTQYF
TRBJ2-4,TRBV7-9,NA,TRBD2,TGTGCCAGCAGCCCACGACTAGCTCAAGTCCCTCTAGCCAAAAACATTCAGTACTTC,CASSPRLAQVPLAKNIQYF